Given below is one T cell receptor (beta chain) in context. The data were taken from a study of CD4+ T cells in melanoma. Germline assignment: CDR1 SGHDN and CDR2 FVKESK. The CDR3 is 13 residues long. Trimming cost V 4 bases and J 5 bases, with 11 bases left between them. Some clones are missing from TCRdb's copy, which holds only in-frame ones; the method was immunoSEQ multiplex PCR. The sample yields about 50,000 clones, about 88% seen once. The chain recombines TRBV14 with TRBJ2-5, with a weak D call TRBD1 (6 bases). Sequenced material: peripheral blood. The sequence was obtained from a human donor with melanoma. CDR3 protein: CASSPQGRETQYF. The CDR3 coding sequence is TGTGCCAGCAGCCCTCAGGGGCGGGAGACCCAGTACTTC. Full variable domain (outside the CDR3, taken from reference TRBV14 and TRBJ2-5): EAGVTQFPSHSVIEKGQTVTLRCDPISGHDNLYWYRRVMGKEIKFLLHFVKESKQDESGMPNNRFLAERTGGTYSTLKVQPAELEDSGVYFCASSPQGRETQYFGPGTRLLVL.